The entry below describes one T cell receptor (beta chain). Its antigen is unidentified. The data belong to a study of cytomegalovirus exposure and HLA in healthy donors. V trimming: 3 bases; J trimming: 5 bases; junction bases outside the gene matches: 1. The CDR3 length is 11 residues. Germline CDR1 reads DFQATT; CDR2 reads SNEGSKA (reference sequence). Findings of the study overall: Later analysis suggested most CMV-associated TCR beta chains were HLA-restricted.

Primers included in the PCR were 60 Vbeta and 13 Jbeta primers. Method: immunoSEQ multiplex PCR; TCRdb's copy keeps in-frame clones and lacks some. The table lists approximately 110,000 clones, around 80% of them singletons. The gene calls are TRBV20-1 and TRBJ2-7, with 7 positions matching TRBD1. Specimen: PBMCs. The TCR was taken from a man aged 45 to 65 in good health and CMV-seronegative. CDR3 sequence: CSASTGDEQYF. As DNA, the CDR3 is TGCAGTGCTAGCACAGGGGACGAGCAGTACTTC.